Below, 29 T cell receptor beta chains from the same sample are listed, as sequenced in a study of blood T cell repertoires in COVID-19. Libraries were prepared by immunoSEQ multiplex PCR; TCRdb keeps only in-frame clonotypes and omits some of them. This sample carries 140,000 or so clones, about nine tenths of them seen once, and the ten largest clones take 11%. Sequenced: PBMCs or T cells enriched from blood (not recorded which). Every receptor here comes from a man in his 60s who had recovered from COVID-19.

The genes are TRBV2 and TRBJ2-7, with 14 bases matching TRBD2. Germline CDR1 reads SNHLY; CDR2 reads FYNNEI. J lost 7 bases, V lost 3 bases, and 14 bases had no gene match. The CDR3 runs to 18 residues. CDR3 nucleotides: TGTGCCAGCAGTGACCCTAAGCCCGGGACTAGCGGGGGTTATGAGCAGTACTTC. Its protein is CASSDPKPGTSGGYEQYF.

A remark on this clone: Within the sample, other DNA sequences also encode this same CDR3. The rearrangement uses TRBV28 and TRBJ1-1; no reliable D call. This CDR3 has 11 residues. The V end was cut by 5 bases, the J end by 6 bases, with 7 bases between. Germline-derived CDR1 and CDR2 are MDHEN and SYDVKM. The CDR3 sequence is CASSPLSEAFF. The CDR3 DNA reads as TGTGCCAGCAGTCCCCTCTCTGAAGCTTTCTTT.

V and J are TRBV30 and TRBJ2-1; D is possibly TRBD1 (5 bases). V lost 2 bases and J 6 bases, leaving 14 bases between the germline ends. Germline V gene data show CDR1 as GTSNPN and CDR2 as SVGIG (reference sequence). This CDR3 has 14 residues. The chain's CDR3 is CAWSPTLGLNEQFF. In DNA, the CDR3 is TGTGCCTGGAGTCCTACACTGGGGCTCAATGAGCAGTTCTTC. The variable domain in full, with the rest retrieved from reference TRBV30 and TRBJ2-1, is SQTIHQWPATLVQPVGSPLSLECTVEGTSNPNLYWYRQAAGRGLQLLFYSVGIGQISSEVPQNLSASRPQDRQFILSSKKLLLSDSGFYLCAWSPTLGLNEQFFGPGTRLTVL.

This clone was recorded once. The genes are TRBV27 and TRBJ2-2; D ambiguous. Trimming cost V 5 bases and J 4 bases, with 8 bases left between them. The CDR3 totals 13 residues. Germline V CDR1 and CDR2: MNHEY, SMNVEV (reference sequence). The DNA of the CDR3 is TGTGCCAGCAGTCCTTCCGGCACCGGGGAGCTGTTTTTT. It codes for CASSPSGTGELFF.

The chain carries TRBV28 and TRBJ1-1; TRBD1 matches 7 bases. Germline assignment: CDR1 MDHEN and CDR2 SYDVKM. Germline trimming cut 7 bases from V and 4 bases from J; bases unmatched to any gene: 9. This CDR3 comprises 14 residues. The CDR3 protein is CASISQGVSTEAFF. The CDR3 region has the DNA TGTGCCAGCATAAGCCAGGGGGTGAGCACTGAAGCTTTCTTT.

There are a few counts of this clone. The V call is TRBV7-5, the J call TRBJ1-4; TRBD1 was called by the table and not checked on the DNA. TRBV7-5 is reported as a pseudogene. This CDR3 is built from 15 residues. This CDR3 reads CVRSYLTVANEKLFF. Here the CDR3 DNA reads TGTGTCAGAAGCTACTTGACAGTTGCTAATGAAAAACTGTTTTTT.

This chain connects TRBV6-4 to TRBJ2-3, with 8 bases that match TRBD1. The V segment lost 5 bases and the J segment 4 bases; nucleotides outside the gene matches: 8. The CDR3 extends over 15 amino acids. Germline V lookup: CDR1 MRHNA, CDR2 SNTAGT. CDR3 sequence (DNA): TGTGCCAGCAGTCCAGGACAGGGACGAGCAGATACGCAGTATTTT. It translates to CASSPGQGRADTQYF.

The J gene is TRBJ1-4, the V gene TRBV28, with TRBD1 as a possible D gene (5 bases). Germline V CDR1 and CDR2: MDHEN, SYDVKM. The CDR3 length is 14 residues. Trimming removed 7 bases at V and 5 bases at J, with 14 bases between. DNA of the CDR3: TGTGCCAGCACCCAGGGTGGGGTGAATGAAAAACTGTTTTTT. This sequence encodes CASTQGGVNEKLFF. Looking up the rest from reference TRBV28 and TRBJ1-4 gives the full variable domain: DVKVTQSSRYLVKRTGEKVFLECVQDMDHENMFWYRQDPGLGLRLIYFSYDVKMKEKGDIPEGYSVSREKKERFSLILESASTNQTSMYLCASTQGGVNEKLFFGSGTQLSVL.

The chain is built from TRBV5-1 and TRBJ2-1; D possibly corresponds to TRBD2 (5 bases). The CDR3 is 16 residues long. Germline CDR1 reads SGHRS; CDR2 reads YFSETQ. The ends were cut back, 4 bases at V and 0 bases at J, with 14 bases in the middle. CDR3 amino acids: CASSHGGLSSYNEQFF. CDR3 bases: TGCGCCAGCAGCCATGGAGGTTTAAGCTCCTACAATGAGCAGTTCTTC.

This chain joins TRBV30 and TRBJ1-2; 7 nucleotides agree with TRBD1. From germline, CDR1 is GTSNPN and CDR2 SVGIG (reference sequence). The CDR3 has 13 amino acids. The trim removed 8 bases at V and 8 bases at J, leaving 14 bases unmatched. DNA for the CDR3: TGTGCCCTAACCGGGACAGAAGAGTCGGGCTACACCTTC. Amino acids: CALTGTEESGYTF.

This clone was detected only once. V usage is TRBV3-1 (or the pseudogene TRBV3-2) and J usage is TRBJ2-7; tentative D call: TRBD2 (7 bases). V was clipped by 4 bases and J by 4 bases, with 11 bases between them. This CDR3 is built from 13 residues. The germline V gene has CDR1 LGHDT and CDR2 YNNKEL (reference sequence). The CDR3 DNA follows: TGTGCCAGCAGCCCCGGGGGGCGATACGAGCAGTACTTC. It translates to CASSPGGRYEQYF.

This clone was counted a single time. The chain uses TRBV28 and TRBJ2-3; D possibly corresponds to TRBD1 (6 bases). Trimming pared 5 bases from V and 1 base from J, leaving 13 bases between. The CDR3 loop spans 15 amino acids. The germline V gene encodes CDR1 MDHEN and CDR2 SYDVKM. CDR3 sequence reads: CASSSLGAGTDTQYF. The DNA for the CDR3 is TGTGCCAGCAGTAGCCTGGGGGCCGGCACAGATACGCAGTATTTT.

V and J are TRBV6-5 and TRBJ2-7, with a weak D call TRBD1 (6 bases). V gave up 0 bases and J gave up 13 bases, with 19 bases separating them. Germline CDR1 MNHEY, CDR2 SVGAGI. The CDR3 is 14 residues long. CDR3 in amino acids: CASSYSGGELQSYF. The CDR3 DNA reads TGTGCCAGCAGTTACTCTGGGGGCGAACTTCAGTCTTACTTC.

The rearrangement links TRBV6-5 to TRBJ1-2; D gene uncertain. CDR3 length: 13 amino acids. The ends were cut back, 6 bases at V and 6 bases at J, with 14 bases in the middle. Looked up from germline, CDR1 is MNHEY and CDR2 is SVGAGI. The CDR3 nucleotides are TGTGCCAGCAGCCGAGGGCCTGCCGATGGCTACACCTTC. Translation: CASSRGPADGYTF.

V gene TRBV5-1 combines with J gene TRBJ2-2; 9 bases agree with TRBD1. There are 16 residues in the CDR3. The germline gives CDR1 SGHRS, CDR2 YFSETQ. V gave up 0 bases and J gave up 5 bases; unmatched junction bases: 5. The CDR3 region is CASSLGGQGSTGELFF. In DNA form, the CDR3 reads TGCGCCAGCAGCTTGGGTGGACAGGGGTCTACCGGGGAGCTGTTTTTT. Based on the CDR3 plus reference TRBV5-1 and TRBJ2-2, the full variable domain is KAGVTQTPRYLIKTRGQQVTLSCSPISGHRSVSWYQQTPGQGLQFLFEYFSETQRNKGNFPGRFSGRQFSNSRSEMNVSTLELGDSALYLCASSLGGQGSTGELFFGEGSRLTVL.

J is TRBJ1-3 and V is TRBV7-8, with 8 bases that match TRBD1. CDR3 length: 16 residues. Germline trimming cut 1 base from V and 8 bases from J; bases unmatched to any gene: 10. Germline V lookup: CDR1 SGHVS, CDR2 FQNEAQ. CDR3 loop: CASSLEPRGLADTIYF. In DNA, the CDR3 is TGTGCCAGCAGCTTAGAGCCCAGGGGGCTCGCGGACACCATATATTTT.

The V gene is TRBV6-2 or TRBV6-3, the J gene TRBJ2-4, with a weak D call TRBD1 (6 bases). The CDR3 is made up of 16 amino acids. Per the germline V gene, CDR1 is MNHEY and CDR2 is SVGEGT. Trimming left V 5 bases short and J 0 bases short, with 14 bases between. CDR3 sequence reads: CASSTPDRLAKNIQYF. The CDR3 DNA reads TGTGCCAGCAGTACCCCTGACAGGTTAGCCAAAAACATTCAGTACTTC.

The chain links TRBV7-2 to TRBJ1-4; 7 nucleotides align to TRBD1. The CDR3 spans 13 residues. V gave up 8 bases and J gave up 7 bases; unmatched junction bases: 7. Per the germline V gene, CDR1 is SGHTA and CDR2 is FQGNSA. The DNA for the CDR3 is TGTGCCAGCCGACAGGGTCGGTTTGAAAAACTGTTTTTT. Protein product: CASRQGRFEKLFF.

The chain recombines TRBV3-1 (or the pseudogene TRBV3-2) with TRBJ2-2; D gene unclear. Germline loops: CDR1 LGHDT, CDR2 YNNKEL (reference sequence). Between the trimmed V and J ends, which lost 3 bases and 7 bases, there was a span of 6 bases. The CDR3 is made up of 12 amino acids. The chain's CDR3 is CASSQSRGELFF. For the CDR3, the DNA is TGTGCCAGCAGCCAGTCTCGCGGGGAGCTGTTTTTT.

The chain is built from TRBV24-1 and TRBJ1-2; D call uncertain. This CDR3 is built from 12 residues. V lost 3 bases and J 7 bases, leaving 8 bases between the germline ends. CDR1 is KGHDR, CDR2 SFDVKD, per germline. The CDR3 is CATSDDSGGYTF. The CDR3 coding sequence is TGTGCCACCAGTGATGACTCCGGTGGCTACACCTTC.

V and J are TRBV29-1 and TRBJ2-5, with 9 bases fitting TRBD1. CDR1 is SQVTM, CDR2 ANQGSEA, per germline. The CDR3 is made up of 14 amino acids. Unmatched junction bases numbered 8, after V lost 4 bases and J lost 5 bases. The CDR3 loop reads CSVVGDRVGETQYF. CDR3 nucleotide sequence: TGCAGCGTTGTAGGGGACAGGGTAGGGGAGACCCAGTACTTC.

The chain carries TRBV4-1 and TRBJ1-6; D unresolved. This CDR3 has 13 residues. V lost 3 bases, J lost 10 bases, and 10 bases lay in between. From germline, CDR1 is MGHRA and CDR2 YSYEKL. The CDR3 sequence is CASSQEVRSPLHF. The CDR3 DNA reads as TGCGCCAGCAGCCAGGAGGTCCGGTCACCCCTCCACTTT.

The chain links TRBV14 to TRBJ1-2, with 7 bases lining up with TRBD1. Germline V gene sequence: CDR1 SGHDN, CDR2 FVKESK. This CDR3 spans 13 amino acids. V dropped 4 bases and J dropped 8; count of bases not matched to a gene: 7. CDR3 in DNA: TGTGCCAGCAGCCGGGACAGACGAAAGGGCTACACCTTC. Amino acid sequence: CASSRDRRKGYTF.

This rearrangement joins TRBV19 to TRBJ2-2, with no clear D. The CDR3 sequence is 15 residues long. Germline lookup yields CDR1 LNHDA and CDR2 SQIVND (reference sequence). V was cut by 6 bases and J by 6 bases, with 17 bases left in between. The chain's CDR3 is CASRIPHSTAGELFF. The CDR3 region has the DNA TGTGCCAGTAGGATACCCCACTCCACGGCCGGGGAGCTGTTTTTT.

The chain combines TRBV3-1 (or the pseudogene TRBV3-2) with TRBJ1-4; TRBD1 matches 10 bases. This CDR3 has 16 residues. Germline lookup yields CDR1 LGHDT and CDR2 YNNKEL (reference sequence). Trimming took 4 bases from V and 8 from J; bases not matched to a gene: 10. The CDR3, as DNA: TGTGCCAGCAGCCCGCTACCGGGACAGGGGAAGGAAAAACTGTTTTTT. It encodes CASSPLPGQGKEKLFF.

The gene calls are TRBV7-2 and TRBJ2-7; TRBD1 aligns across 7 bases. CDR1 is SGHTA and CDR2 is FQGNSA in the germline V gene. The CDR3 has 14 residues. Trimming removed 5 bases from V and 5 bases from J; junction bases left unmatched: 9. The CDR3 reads CASSPMTGSHEQYF. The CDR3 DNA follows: TGTGCCAGCAGCCCGATGACAGGGAGCCACGAGCAGTACTTC.

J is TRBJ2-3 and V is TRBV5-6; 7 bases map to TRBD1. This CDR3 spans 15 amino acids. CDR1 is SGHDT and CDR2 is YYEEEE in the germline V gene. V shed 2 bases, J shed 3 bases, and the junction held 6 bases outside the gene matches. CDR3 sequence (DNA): TGTGCCAGCAGCTTAGACAGGGAGTGGACAGATACGCAGTATTTT. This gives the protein CASSLDREWTDTQYF.

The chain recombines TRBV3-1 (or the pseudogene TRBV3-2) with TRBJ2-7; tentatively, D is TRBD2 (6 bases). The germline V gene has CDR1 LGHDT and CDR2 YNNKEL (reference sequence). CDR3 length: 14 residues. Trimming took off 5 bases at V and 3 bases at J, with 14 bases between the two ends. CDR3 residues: CASSFTSGGYEQYF. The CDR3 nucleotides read TGTGCCAGCAGCTTCACATCCGGGGGCTACGAGCAGTACTTC.

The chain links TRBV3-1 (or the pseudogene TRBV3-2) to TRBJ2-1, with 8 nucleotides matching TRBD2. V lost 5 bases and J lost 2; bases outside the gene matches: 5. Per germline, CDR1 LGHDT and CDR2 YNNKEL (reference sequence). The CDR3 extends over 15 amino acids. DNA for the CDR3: TGTGCCAGCAGCTCCGGGGGGGCCGCCTACAATGAGCAGTTCTTC. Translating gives CASSSGGAAYNEQFF.